Listed below are T cell receptor beta chains from one sample, sequenced in a study of cytomegalovirus exposure and HLA in healthy donors. Assay used: immunoSEQ multiplex PCR; TCRdb lists only in-frame clones, some missing. This sample carries more than 90,000 clones, approximately 70% of them seen once, and the ten largest clones take approximately 0.9%. Sequencing was done on a sample of PBMCs. These receptors originate from a woman in her 30s in good health and CMV-seronegative. Both conserved end residues are part of each CDR3. Each record gives: CDR3 length, J gene, D gene, V gene, clone size, CDR3 protein, CDR3 DNA. D genes are given only for firm matches. Expanded clones get a size class; other rows say once, few or many, or leave the size out.

13	TRBJ2-7	TRBD1	TRBV10-3	NA	CAISGRTGHEQYF	TGTGCCATCAGTGGCCGGACAGGGCACGAGCAGTACTTC
15	TRBJ1-1	NA	TRBV19	NA	CASTPGGWRITEAFF	TGTGCCAGTACCCCTGGGGGGTGGAGGATCACTGAAGCTTTCTTT
13	TRBJ1-5	NA	TRBV9	NA	CASSAGLNQPQHF	TGTGCCAGCAGCGCAGGCCTCAATCAGCCCCAGCATTTT
16	TRBJ2-3	NA	TRBV5-1	once	CASSGGGSTSTDTQYF	TGCGCCAGCAGCGGGGGGGGCAGTACTAGCACAGATACGCAGTATTTT
16	TRBJ2-7	TRBD2	TRBV27	NA	CASSLRTSGGSYEQYF	TGTGCCAGCAGTCTACGGACTAGCGGGGGTTCCTACGAGCAGTACTTC
13	TRBJ1-2	TRBD1	TRBV2	NA	CASSEQQGYGYTF	TGTGCCAGCAGTGAGCAACAGGGGTATGGCTACACCTTC
13	TRBJ2-2	TRBD1	TRBV30	NA	CAWGQGATGELFF	TGTGCCTGGGGACAGGGGGCGACCGGGGAGCTGTTTTTT
15	TRBJ1-1	NA	TRBV13	NA	CASSLVVQRNTEAFF	TGTGCCAGCAGCTTAGTTGTACAGAGGAACACTGAAGCTTTCTTT
14	TRBJ1-1	NA	TRBV27	NA	CASSIRRGTTEAFF	TGTGCCAGCAGTATCCGCAGGGGCACCACTGAAGCTTTCTTT
14	TRBJ1-1	NA	TRBV15	NA	CATSRGGALTEAFF	TGTGCCACCAGCAGAGGGGGAGCCCTCACTGAAGCTTTCTTT
15	TRBJ1-2	NA	TRBV6-5	once	CASSSTRTANYGYTF	TGTGCCAGCAGTTCGACCCGTACAGCTAACTATGGCTACACCTTC
13	TRBJ1-1	NA	TRBV5-1	NA	CASSSDTYTEAFF	TGCGCCAGCAGCTCGGACACGTACACTGAAGCTTTCTTT
15	TRBJ1-6	TRBD1	TRBV4-2	NA	CASSQQGQGNGPLHF	TGTGCCAGCAGCCAACAGGGACAGGGCAACGGACCCCTCCACTTT
16	TRBJ2-7	NA	TRBV5-1	NA	CASSLGGGGISYEQYF	TGCGCCAGCAGCTTGGGAGGGGGGGGCATCTCCTACGAGCAGTACTTC
15	TRBJ2-3	TRBD2	TRBV27	NA	CASSLLAGSTDTQYF	TGTGCCAGCAGTCTACTAGCGGGTAGCACAGATACGCAGTATTTT
14	TRBJ1-5	NA	TRBV6-6	NA	CASSYSGQAQPQHF	TGTGCCAGCAGTTACTCTGGACAAGCTCAGCCCCAGCATTTT
15	TRBJ1-4	TRBD1	TRBV28	NA	CASSPSGTANEKLFF	TGTGCCAGCAGTCCCTCAGGGACAGCTAATGAAAAACTGTTTTTT
17	TRBJ1-5	NA	TRBV15	NA	CATSRDPGVLGTQPQHF	TGTGCCACCAGCAGAGATCCGGGGGTCCTGGGTACTCAGCCCCAGCATTTT
13	TRBJ2-7	TRBD1	TRBV29-1	NA	CSYLRTGSYEQYF	TGCAGCTATCTTAGGACAGGATCCTACGAGCAGTACTTC
14	TRBJ2-1	TRBD2	TRBV13	NA	CASSSSRLAIEQFF	TGTGCCAGCAGCTCTTCCCGACTAGCGATAGAGCAGTTCTTC
13	TRBJ2-1	NA	TRBV10-2	NA	CASSESSRYEQFF	TGCGCCAGCAGTGAGTCGAGCCGTTATGAGCAGTTCTTC
15	TRBJ2-7	TRBD2	TRBV25-1	NA	CASSGVAGARREQYF	TGTGCCAGCAGTGGAGTAGCGGGAGCGCGTCGGGAGCAGTACTTC
14	TRBJ1-1	TRBD1	TRBV2	NA	CASSDRTGIAEAFF	TGTGCCAGCAGTGATCGGACAGGGATCGCTGAAGCTTTCTTT
15	TRBJ1-3	NA	TRBV2	NA	CASSEKRVSGNTIYF	TGTGCCAGCAGTGAAAAGAGGGTTTCGGGAAACACCATATATTTT
18	TRBJ1-3	NA	TRBV5-8	NA	CASSSLHSGNDLRNTIYF	TGTGCCAGCAGCTCCCTCCATTCAGGGAATGACCTCCGAAACACCATATATTTT
15	TRBJ1-1	NA	TRBV10-2	NA	CASSVGGLGNTEAFF	TGCGCCAGCAGTGTCGGGGGGCTGGGGAACACTGAAGCTTTCTTT
14	TRBJ1-1	NA	TRBV6-1	once	CASSEITGNTEAFF	TGTGCCAGCAGTGAAATAACGGGGAACACTGAAGCTTTCTTT
16	TRBJ1-4	TRBD1	TRBV5-4	NA	CASSYGGTGEGEKLFF	TGTGCCAGCAGCTATGGTGGGACAGGGGAAGGAGAAAAACTGTTTTTT
15	TRBJ1-3	TRBD1	TRBV6-1	NA	CASTTDRGIGNTIYF	TGTGCCAGCACCACCGACAGGGGTATTGGAAACACCATATATTTT
16	TRBJ2-7	NA	TRBV10-3	NA	CAISEGAGDNSYEQYF	TGTGCCATCAGTGAGGGGGCAGGGGATAATTCCTACGAGCAGTACTTC
17	TRBJ2-7	TRBD2	TRBV7-2	NA	CASSSVASGRPAYEQYF	TGTGCCAGCAGCTCAGTGGCTAGCGGGCGCCCTGCCTACGAGCAGTACTTC
17	TRBJ2-7	TRBD2	TRBV7-2	few	CASSLGGTSGRANEQYF	TGTGCCAGCAGCTTAGGGGGGACTAGCGGGAGGGCCAACGAGCAGTACTTC
11	TRBJ2-7	NA	TRBV2	NA	CASSGEYEQYF	TGTGCCAGCAGCGGAGAGTACGAGCAGTACTTC
13	TRBJ1-2	NA	TRBV6-5	NA	CASKIRLHHGYTF	TGTGCCAGCAAAATCCGACTCCACCATGGCTACACCTTC
12	TRBJ2-1	TRBD2	TRBV2	NA	CASSGLAGEQFF	TGTGCCAGCTCGGGACTAGCGGGGGAGCAGTTCTTC
17	TRBJ1-1	TRBD1	TRBV18	NA	CASSAWTGGGMNTEAFF	TGTGCCAGCTCAGCCTGGACAGGGGGAGGCATGAACACTGAAGCTTTCTTT
14	TRBJ1-3	NA	TRBV6-1	few	CASTLEEGGNTIYF	TGTGCCAGCACCCTGGAGGAGGGTGGAAACACCATATATTTT
14	TRBJ1-1	NA	TRBV5-1	NA	CASSLLQGRAEAFF	TGCGCCAGCAGCTTATTGCAGGGTAGGGCTGAAGCTTTCTTT
14	TRBJ2-7	TRBD2	TRBV19	NA	CASSMSGGNYEQYF	TGTGCCAGTAGTATGTCCGGGGGGAACTACGAGCAGTACTTC
15	TRBJ1-2	NA	TRBV29-1	NA	CSVEVSGVGAYGYTF	TGCAGCGTTGAAGTCTCGGGGGTAGGCGCATATGGCTACACCTTC
14	TRBJ1-2	NA	TRBV6-5	NA	CASLPQWGPYGYTF	TGTGCCAGCCTTCCACAGTGGGGGCCGTATGGCTACACCTTC
13	TRBJ1-1	NA	TRBV5-6	NA	CASTEGKNTEAFF	TGTGCCAGCACGGAGGGCAAGAACACTGAAGCTTTCTTT
11	TRBJ2-7	NA	TRBV10-3	NA	CATGRDYEQYF	TGTGCCACCGGGCGGGACTACGAGCAGTACTTC
15	TRBJ2-5	TRBD1	TRBV7-2	NA	CASSDTGTGSETQYF	TGTGCCAGCAGCGACACCGGGACAGGTAGCGAGACCCAGTACTTC
13	TRBJ1-5	NA	TRBV5-4	NA	CASSLDQGQPQHF	TGTGCCAGCAGCTTGGACCAGGGACAGCCCCAGCATTTT
16	TRBJ1-1	TRBD1	TRBV5-1	NA	CASSLRDSLMNTEAFF	TGCGCCAGCAGCTTACGGGACAGCCTTATGAACACTGAAGCTTTCTTT
15	TRBJ1-4	NA	TRBV5-1	NA	CASSLDQGGGEKLFF	TGCGCCAGCAGCTTGGACCAGGGAGGGGGTGAAAAACTGTTTTTT
13	TRBJ2-2	TRBD1	TRBV2	once	CASTRQGTGELFF	TGTGCCAGCACCAGACAGGGGACCGGGGAGCTGTTTTTT
13	TRBJ2-7	NA	TRBV7-6	NA	CASSLASAYEQYF	TGTGCCAGCAGCTTAGCCAGCGCCTACGAGCAGTACTTC
17	TRBJ1-2	TRBD1	TRBV30	NA	CAWSVMGQGLPNYGYTF	TGTGCCTGGAGTGTAATGGGACAGGGGCTTCCCAACTATGGCTACACCTTC
16	TRBJ1-1	TRBD1	TRBV11-3	once	CASSLDRTGENTEAFF	TGTGCCAGCAGCTTAGACCGGACAGGGGAGAACACTGAAGCTTTCTTT
15	TRBJ2-7	NA	TRBV19	few	CASSKFRGFSGEQYF	TGTGCCAGTAGCAAATTCAGGGGCTTCTCGGGGGAGCAGTACTTC
15	TRBJ1-6	TRBD1	TRBV27	NA	CASNLGGPGNSPLHF	TGTGCCAGCAATCTAGGGGGCCCGGGGAATTCACCCCTCCACTTT
13	TRBJ1-1	TRBD1	TRBV30	NA	CALRRGMNTEAFF	TGTGCCTTGCGCAGGGGGATGAACACTGAAGCTTTCTTT
14	TRBJ1-1	TRBD1	TRBV6-1	NA	CASSELNRGTEAFF	TGTGCCAGCAGTGAATTGAACAGGGGCACTGAAGCTTTCTTT
16	TRBJ1-2	NA	TRBV11-3	NA	CASSLGQGEANYGYTF	TGTGCCAGCAGCTTAGGTCAAGGGGAGGCTAACTATGGCTACACCTTC